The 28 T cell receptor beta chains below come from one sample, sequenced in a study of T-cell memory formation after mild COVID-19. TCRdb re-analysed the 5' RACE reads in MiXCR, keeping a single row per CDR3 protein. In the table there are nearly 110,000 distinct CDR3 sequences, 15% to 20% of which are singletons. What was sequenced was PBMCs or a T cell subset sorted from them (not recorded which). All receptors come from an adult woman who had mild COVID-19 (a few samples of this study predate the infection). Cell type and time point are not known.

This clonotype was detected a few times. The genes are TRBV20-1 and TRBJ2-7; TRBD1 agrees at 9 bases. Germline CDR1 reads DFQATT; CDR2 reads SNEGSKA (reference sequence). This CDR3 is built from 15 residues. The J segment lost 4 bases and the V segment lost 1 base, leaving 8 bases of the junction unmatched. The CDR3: CSARVRGTGLYEQYF. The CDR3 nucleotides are TGCAGTGCTAGAGTTCGGGGGACAGGGCTGTACGAGCAGTACTTC.

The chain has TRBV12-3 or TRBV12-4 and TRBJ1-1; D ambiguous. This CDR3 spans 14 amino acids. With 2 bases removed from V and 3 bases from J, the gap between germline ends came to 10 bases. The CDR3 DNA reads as TGTGCCAGCAGTTTAAATGGAGTATACACTGAAGCTTTCTTT. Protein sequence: CASSLNGVYTEAFF.

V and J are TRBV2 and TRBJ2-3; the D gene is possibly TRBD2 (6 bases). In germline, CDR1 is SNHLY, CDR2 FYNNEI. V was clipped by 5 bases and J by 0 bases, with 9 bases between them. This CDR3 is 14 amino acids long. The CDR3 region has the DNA TGTGCCAGCAGTACCGGGGGAAGCACAGATACGCAGTATTTT. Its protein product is CASSTGGSTDTQYF.

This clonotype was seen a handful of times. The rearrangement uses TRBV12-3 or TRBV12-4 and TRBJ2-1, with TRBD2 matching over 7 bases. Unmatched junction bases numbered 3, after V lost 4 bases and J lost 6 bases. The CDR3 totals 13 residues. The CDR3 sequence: CASSWEGSNEQFF. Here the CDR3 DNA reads TGTGCCAGCAGTTGGGAGGGGAGCAATGAGCAGTTCTTC.

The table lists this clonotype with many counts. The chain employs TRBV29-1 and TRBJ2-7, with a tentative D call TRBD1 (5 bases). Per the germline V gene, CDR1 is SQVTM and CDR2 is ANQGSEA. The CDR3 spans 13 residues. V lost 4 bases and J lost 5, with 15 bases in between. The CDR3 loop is CSVAVPGFDEQYF. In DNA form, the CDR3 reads TGCAGCGTTGCGGTTCCAGGGTTCGACGAGCAGTACTTC.

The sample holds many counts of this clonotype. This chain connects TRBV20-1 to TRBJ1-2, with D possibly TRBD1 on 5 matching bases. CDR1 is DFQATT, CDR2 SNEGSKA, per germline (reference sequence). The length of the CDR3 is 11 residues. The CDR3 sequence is CGAREGYGYTF. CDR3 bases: TGCGGGGCCCGCGAAGGGTATGGCTACACCTTC.

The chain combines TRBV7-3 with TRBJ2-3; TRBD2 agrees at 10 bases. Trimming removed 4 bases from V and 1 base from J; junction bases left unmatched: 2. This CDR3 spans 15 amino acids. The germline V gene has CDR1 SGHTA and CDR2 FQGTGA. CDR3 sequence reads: CASSWLAGGTDTQYF. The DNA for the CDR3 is TGTGCCAGCAGCTGGCTAGCGGGGGGCACAGATACGCAGTATTTT.

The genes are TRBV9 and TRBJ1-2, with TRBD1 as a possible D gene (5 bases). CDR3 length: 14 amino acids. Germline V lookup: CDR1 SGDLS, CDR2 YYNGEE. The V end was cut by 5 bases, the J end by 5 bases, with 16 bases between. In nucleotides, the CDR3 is TGTGCCAGCAGAAAGCCGGCAGGGCTGTATGGCTACACCTTC. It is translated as CASRKPAGLYGYTF.

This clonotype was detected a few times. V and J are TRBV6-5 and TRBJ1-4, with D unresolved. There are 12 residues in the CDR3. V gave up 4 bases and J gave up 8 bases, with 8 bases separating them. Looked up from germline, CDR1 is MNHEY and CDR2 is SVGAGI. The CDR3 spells CASSSPEEKLFF. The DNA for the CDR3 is TGTGCCAGCAGTTCGCCGGAGGAAAAACTGTTTTTT.

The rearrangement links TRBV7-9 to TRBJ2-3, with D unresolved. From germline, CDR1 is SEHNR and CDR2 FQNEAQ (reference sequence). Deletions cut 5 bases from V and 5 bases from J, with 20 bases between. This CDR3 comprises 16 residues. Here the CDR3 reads CASSVRLFGDGDTQYF. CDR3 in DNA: TGTGCCAGCAGCGTCAGGCTTTTTGGGGATGGAGATACGCAGTATTTT.

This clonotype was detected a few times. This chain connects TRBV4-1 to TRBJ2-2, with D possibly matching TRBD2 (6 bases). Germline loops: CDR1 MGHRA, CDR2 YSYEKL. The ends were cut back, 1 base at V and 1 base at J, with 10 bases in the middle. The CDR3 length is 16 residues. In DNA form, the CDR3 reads TGCGCCAGCAGCCAAGTCGGCGGGGTGAACACCGGGGAGCTGTTTTTT. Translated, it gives CASSQVGGVNTGELFF.

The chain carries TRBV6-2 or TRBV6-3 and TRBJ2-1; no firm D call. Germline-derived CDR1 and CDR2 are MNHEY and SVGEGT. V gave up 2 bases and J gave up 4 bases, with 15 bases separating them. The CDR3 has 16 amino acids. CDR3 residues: CASSYNPRVGYNEQFF. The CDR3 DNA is TGTGCCAGCAGTTACAACCCCCGGGTGGGATACAATGAGCAGTTCTTC.

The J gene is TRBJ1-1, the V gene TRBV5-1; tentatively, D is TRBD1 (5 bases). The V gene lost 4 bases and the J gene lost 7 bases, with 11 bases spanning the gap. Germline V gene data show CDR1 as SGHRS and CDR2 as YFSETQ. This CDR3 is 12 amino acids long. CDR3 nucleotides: TGCGCCAGCAGCCGGGGCGGACGTGAAGCTTTCTTT. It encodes CASSRGGREAFF.

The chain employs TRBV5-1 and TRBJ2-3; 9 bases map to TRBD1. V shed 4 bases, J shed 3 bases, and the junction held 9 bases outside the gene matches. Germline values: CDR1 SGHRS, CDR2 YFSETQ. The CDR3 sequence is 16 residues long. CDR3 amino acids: CASSLRGQGRTDTQYF. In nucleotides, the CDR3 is TGCGCCAGCAGCCTACGTGGACAGGGGAGGACAGATACGCAGTATTTT. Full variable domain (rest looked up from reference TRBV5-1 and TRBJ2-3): KAGVTQTPRYLIKTRGQQVTLSCSPISGHRSVSWYQQTPGQGLQFLFEYFSETQRNKGNFPGRFSGRQFSNSRSEMNVSTLELGDSALYLCASSLRGQGRTDTQYFGPGTRLTVL.

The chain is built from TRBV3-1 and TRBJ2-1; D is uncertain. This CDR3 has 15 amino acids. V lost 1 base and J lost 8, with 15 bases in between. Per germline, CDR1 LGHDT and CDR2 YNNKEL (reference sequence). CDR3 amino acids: CASSQGLSNWHEQFF. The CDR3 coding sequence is TGTGCCAGCAGCCAAGGTTTATCAAACTGGCATGAGCAGTTCTTC.

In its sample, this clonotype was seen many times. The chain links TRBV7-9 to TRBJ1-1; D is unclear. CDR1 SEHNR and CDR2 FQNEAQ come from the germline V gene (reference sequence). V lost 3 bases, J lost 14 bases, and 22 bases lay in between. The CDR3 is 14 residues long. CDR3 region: CASSFSDDLEKGFF. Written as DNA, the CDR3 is TGTGCCAGCAGCTTTTCGGACGACTTGGAGAAGGGATTCTTT.

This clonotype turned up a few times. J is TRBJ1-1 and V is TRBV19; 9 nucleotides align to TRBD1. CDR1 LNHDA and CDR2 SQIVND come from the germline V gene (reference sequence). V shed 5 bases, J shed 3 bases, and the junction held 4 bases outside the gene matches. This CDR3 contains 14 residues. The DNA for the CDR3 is TGTGCCAGTAGTTTACGGGACAGGGACACTGAAGCTTTCTTT. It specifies CASSLRDRDTEAFF.

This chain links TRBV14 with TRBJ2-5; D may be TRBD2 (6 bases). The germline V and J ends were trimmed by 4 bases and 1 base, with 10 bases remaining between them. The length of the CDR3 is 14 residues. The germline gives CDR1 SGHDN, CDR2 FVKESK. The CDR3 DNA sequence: TGTGCCAGCAGCCCCTGGGGAGGCCAAGAGACCCAGTACTTC. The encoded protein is CASSPWGGQETQYF.

The CDR3 bases are TGTGCCTGGAGCCTTAATTCCCCCAGGGACATTCAGTACTTC. Its protein product is CAWSLNSPRDIQYF. The genes are TRBV30 and TRBJ2-4; D possibly corresponds to TRBD1 (5 bases). The CDR3 contains 14 residues. V was clipped by 3 bases and J by 8 bases, with 17 bases between them. Germline V gene sequence: CDR1 GTSNPN, CDR2 SVGIG (reference sequence).

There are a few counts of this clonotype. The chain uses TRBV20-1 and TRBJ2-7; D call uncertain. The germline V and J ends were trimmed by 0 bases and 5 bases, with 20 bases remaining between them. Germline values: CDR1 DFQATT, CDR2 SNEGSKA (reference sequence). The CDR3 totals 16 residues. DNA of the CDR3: TGCAGTGCTAGAGATAAGGATCTTCCCCCTTTCCACGAGCAGTACTTC. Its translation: CSARDKDLPPFHEQYF.

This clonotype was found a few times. The CDR3 region is CASGLAGPNEQFF. The CDR3 DNA sequence: TGCGCCTCCGGGCTAGCGGGACCAAATGAGCAGTTCTTC. This rearrangement joins TRBV5-1 to TRBJ2-1; 9 bases align to TRBD2. The CDR3 loop spans 13 amino acids. Germline V gene sequence: CDR1 SGHRS, CDR2 YFSETQ. V shed 10 bases, J shed 7 bases, and the junction held 9 bases outside the gene matches. The variable domain in full, with the rest retrieved from reference TRBV5-1 and TRBJ2-1, is KAGVTQTPRYLIKTRGQQVTLSCSPISGHRSVSWYQQTPGQGLQFLFEYFSETQRNKGNFPGRFSGRQFSNSRSEMNVSTLELGDSALYLCASGLAGPNEQFFGPGTRLTVL.

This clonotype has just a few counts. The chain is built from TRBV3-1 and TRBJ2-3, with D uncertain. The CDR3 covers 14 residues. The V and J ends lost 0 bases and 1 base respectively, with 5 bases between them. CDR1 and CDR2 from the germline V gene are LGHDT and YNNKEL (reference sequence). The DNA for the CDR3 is TGTGCCAGCAGCCAAGAGTTGGGCACAGATACGCAGTATTTT. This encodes CASSQELGTDTQYF.

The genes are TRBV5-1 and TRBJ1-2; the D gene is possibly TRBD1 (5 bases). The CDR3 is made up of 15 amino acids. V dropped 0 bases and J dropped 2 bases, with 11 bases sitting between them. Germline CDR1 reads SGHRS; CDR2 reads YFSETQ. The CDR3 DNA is TGCGCCAGCAGCTTGGAGACAGCTTCCAACTATGGCTACACCTTC. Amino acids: CASSLETASNYGYTF.

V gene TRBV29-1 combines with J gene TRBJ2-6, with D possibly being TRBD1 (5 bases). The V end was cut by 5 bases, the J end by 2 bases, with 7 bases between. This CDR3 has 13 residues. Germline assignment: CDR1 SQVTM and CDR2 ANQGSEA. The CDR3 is CSVFRAGANVLTF. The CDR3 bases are TGCAGCGTTTTCAGGGCTGGGGCCAACGTCCTGACTTTC. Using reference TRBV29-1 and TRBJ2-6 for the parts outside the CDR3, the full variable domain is SAVISQKPSRDICQRGTSLTIQCQVDSQVTMMFWYRQQPGQSLTLIATANQGSEATYESGFVIDKFPISRPNLTFSTLTVSNMSPEDSSIYLCSVFRAGANVLTFGAGSRLTVL.

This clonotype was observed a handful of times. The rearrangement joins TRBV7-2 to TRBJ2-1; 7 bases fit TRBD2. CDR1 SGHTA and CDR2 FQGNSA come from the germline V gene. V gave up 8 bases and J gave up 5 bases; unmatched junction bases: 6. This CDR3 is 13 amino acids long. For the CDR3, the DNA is TGTGCCAGCTTGCGGGAGTACAACAATGAGCAGTTCTTC. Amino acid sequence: CASLREYNNEQFF.

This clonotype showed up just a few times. CDR3 sequence reads: CASRPVGSGTRDEQFF. CDR3 coding DNA: TGTGCCAGCAGGCCGGTCGGGAGCGGGACAAGGGATGAGCAGTTCTTC. The chain has TRBV2 and TRBJ2-1, with TRBD2 as a possible D gene (7 bases). The ends were cut back, 6 bases at V and 8 bases at J, with 23 bases in the middle. The CDR3 length is 16 residues. CDR1 is SNHLY, CDR2 FYNNEI, per germline.

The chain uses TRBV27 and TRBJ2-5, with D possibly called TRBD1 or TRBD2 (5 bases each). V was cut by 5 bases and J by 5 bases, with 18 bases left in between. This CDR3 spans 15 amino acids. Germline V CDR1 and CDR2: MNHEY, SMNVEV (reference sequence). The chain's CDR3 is CASSLGALAWETQYF. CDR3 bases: TGTGCCAGCAGTCTAGGGGCCCTAGCTTGGGAGACCCAGTACTTC.

This CDR3 is CASSYAPGAGGYTF. The CDR3 coding sequence is TGTGCCAGCAGTTACGCTCCGGGCGCCGGTGGCTACACCTTC. J is TRBJ1-2 and V is TRBV6-2 or TRBV6-3, with D unclear. Germline CDR1 is MNHEY and CDR2 is SVGEGT. The V end lost 2 bases, the J end lost 7 bases, and 14 bases lay between the germline ends. The CDR3 extends over 14 amino acids.